This entry lists 4 T cell receptor beta chains sequenced from one sample in a study of cytomegalovirus exposure and HLA in healthy donors. Amplification used 60 Vbeta primers and 13 Jbeta primers. Profiling relied on immunoSEQ multiplex PCR, and the TCRdb table lists in-frame clones only, not all of them. The table counts tens of thousands of clones; about 4.1% lies in the top ten. Sample: PBMCs. The receptors shown here come from a young man in good health and CMV-seropositive.

V is TRBV7-9 and J is TRBJ1-1; TRBD1 is a possible D gene (5 bases). The CDR3 totals 14 residues. V shed 5 bases and J shed 4 bases, with 14 bases lying between them. Germline V gene sequence: CDR1 SEHNR, CDR2 FQNEAQ (reference sequence). The CDR3 DNA is TGTGCCAGCAGCAATCCCTCAGGGCTCACTGAAGCTTTCTTT. Translating it yields CASSNPSGLTEAFF.

The chain links TRBV11-2 to TRBJ1-1; D remains unclear. With 3 bases removed from V and 3 bases from J, the gap between germline ends came to 14 bases. CDR3 length: 15 residues. Germline CDR1 reads SGHAT; CDR2 reads FQNNGV. The chain's CDR3 is CASSFIRGRYTEAFF. CDR3 nucleotides: TGTGCCAGCAGCTTTATCAGAGGGAGGTACACTGAAGCTTTCTTT. Based on the CDR3 plus reference TRBV11-2 and TRBJ1-1, the full variable domain is EAGVAQSPRYKIIEKRQSVAFWCNPISGHATLYWYQQILGQGPKLLIQFQNNGVVDDSQLPKDRFSAERLKGVDSTLKIQPAKLEDSAVYLCASSFIRGRYTEAFFGQGTRLTVV.

This chain uses TRBV27 with TRBJ1-2, with D uncertain. The germline CDR1 and CDR2 sequences are MNHEY and SMNVEV (reference sequence). The CDR3 extends over 15 amino acids. Trimming pared 2 bases from V and 8 bases from J, leaving 18 bases between. In DNA, the CDR3 is TGTGCCAGCAGTTTACTCCCGGTGGCCTTGGAGGGCTACACCTTC. Translated: CASSLLPVALEGYTF.

The V gene is TRBV4-2, the J gene TRBJ2-1; 8 bases agree with TRBD2. There are 16 residues in the CDR3. Trimming at V came to 0 bases and at J to 4 bases, leaving 5 bases not matched to a gene. Germline V CDR1 and CDR2: LGHNA, YNFKEQ. For the CDR3, the DNA is TGTGCCAGCAGCCAAGATTTACTAGCGGAATACAATGAGCAGTTCTTC. Amino acid sequence: CASSQDLLAEYNEQFF.